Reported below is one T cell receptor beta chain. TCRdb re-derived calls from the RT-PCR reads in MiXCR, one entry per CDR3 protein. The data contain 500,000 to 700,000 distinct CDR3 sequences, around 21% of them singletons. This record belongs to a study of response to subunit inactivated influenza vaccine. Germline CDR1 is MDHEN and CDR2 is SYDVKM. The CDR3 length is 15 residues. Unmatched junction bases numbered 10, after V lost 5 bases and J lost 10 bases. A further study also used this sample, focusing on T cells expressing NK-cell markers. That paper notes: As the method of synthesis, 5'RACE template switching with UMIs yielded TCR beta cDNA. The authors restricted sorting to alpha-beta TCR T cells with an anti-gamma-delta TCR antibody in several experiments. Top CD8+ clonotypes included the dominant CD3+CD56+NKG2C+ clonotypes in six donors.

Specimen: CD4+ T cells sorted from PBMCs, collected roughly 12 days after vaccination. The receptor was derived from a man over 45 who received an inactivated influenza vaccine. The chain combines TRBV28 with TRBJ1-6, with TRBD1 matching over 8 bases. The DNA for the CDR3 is TGTGCCAGCAGTATCCTCCGGACAGGGCCATCACCCCTCCACTTT. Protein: CASSILRTGPSPLHF.